The 6 T cell receptor beta chains listed next were all sequenced from one sample in a study of technical replicates of blood from a handful of donors. Here immunoSEQ multiplex PCR was the method, and the copy in TCRdb shows in-frame clones only, minus some. The data hold under 80,000 clones, with approximately 94% observed a single time. Sequencing used T cells isolated from PBMCs. The receptors shown here come from a human donor in good health.

The chain couples TRBV28 to TRBJ2-7; D is possibly TRBD1 (6 bases). Deletions cut 6 bases from V and 2 bases from J, with 29 bases between. The CDR3 is 19 residues long. Germline lookup yields CDR1 MDHEN and CDR2 SYDVKM. The CDR3 DNA sequence: TGTGCCAGCAGAACCCGCGGACAGAGTCTCTCAGTGAAGCCCTACGAGCAGTACTTC. This gives the protein CASRTRGQSLSVKPYEQYF.

The chain employs TRBV5-8 and TRBJ2-3, with 9 nucleotides matching TRBD2. This CDR3 has 15 amino acids. Germline V gives CDR1 SGHTS, CDR2 YDEGEE. J lost 1 base, V lost 5 bases, and 5 bases had no gene match. The CDR3 loop is CASRAEREGTDTQYF. CDR3 sequence (DNA): TGTGCCAGCAGGGCCGAGCGGGAGGGCACAGATACGCAGTATTTT.

This chain joins TRBV9 and TRBJ2-1; 7 bases are shared with TRBD1. The CDR3 runs to 16 residues. V lost 3 bases, J lost 0 bases, and 6 bases stayed unmatched. Germline V CDR1 and CDR2: SGDLS, YYNGEE. CDR3 in DNA: TGTGCCAGCAGCGGAAGGGGACAGCTCTCCTACAATGAGCAGTTCTTC. Amino acids: CASSGRGQLSYNEQFF.

This rearrangement joins TRBV5-1 to TRBJ1-5; a possible D gene is TRBD1 (6 bases). The CDR3 contains 16 residues. Germline V gene lookup returns CDR1 SGHRS and CDR2 YFSETQ. The germline V and J ends were trimmed by 9 bases and 1 base, with 20 bases remaining between them. The CDR3 DNA reads as TGCGCCATCAAAGGGAAGCTAACAGGGAGCAATCAGCCCCAGCATTTT. This codes for CAIKGKLTGSNQPQHF.

The chain carries TRBV28 and TRBJ1-4; D is perhaps TRBD1 (5 bases). The CDR3 is 17 amino acids. The germline V gene encodes CDR1 MDHEN and CDR2 SYDVKM. V gave up 2 bases and J gave up 5 bases, with 18 bases separating them. The CDR3 here is CASSLLTLWGRNEKLFF. The CDR3 DNA reads as TGTGCCAGCAGTTTACTTACGCTTTGGGGCAGGAATGAAAAACTGTTTTTT.

The V call is TRBV27, the J call TRBJ2-5; D remains ambiguous. Between the trimmed V and J ends, which lost 5 bases and 0 bases, there was a span of 7 bases. The CDR3 covers 13 residues. The germline gives CDR1 MNHEY, CDR2 SMNVEV (reference sequence). The CDR3 spells CASSPTHQETQYF. As DNA, the CDR3 is TGTGCCAGCAGTCCTACGCACCAAGAGACCCAGTACTTC.